The clone carrying this T cell receptor beta chain was recorded at least ten times. The antigen remains unidentified. Sequencing ends 3 residues short of the CDR3 end; the germline J gene provides the rest. Measured with immunoSEQ multiplex PCR; TCRdb has only the in-frame clones, and not every one. Listed for the sample are roughly 43,000 clones, none seen a single time. These data belong to a study of T cell clonality in common variable immunodeficiency. Looked up from germline, CDR1 is MNHEY and CDR2 is SVGEGT. The trim removed 6 bases at V and 8 bases at J, leaving 8 bases unmatched. The CDR3 has 13 amino acids. Study-wide results and caveats: Patient heterogeneity in the CVID cohort limited correlations between repertoire features and clinical complications. Compared with controls, CVID subjects had fewer shared TCRbeta clones.

The sample comprised peripheral blood mononuclear cells. This TCR was recovered from a person aged 18-69 years in good health. This chain connects TRBV6-2 or TRBV6-3 to TRBJ2-3; 7 bases are a match to TRBD1. The part of the CDR3 DNA that was read is TGTGCCAGCAGAGGGACAGCCCCTATTACG. This gives the protein CASRGTAPIT. The entire CDR3 sequence reads CASRGTAPITQYF.